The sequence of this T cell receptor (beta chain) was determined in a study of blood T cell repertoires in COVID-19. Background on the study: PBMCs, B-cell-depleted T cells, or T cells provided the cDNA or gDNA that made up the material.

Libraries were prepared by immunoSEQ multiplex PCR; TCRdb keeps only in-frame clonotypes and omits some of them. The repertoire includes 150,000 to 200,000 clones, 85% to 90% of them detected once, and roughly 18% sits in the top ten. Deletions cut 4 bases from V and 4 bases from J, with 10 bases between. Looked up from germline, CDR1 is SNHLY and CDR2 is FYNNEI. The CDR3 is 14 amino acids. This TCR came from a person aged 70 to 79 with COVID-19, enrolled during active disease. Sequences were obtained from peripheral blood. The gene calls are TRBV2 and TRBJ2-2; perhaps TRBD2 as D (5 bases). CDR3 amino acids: CASSGTPPTGELFF. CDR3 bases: TGTGCCAGCAGTGGGACTCCCCCCACCGGGGAGCTGTTTTTT.